This T cell receptor beta chain was sequenced in a study of blood T cell repertoires in COVID-19. Study-level information: Samples representing acute and convalescent COVID-19 were sourced from the United States, Italy and Spain. The analysed material was cDNA or gDNA that came from T cells, B-cell-depleted T cells, or PBMCs.

Looked up from germline, CDR1 is WNHNN and CDR2 is SYGVQD (reference sequence). CDR3 length: 19 amino acids. Trimming took 8 bases from V and 2 from J; bases not matched to a gene: 20. As handled by the study authors: Researchers report that nucleated cell counts were estimated from reference gene primer amplification. The repertoire was sequenced with immunoSEQ multiplex PCR; TCRdb's copy has only in-frame clones and lacks some. The V and J calls and clone size come from that table; D and trimming were worked out from the DNA. The sample includes under 200,000 clones, roughly four fifths of them seen just once.

Sequenced: peripheral blood. The receptor's source is a woman in her thirties with acute or convalescent COVID-19. The chain combines TRBV10-1 with TRBJ1-5, with 8 bases identical to TRBD1. For the CDR3, the DNA is TGCGCCAGCGGGGGCAGTGGACAGGGCAGTTCAGGGGGCAATCAGCCCCAGCATTTT. Translating it yields CASGGSGQGSSGGNQPQHF.